A selection of T cell receptor beta chains follows, all from one sample in a study of blood T cell repertoires in COVID-19. TCRdb's table, derived via immunoSEQ multiplex PCR, lists solely in-frame clones and lacks some. The sample consists of approximately 140,000 clones, 84% of them appearing once. The sequencing input was PBMCs or T cells enriched from blood (not recorded which). The receptors stem from a man aged 40-50 years with acute COVID-19. The CDR3 runs from the conserved cysteine through the conserved F or W. A D gene is named only where the DNA matches it firmly. Clone size, where shown, is once, few, many, or a class for clones that have expanded.

j_gene,abundance,v_gene,d_gene,CDR3aa,CDR3nt
TRBJ1-4,NA,TRBV28,NA,CASSSTTAGEKLFF,TGTGCCAGCAGTTCTACCACGGCGGGTGAAAAACTGTTTTTT
TRBJ1-5,NA,TRBV24-1,NA,CASQEFSNQPQHF,TGTGCCTCCCAAGAGTTTAGCAATCAGCCCCAGCATTTT
TRBJ1-4,NA,TRBV28,NA,CASSPGYSTNEKLFF,TGTGCCAGCAGTCCAGGGTATTCAACTAATGAAAAACTGTTTTTT
TRBJ1-2,NA,TRBV5-4,NA,CASSLKGVDGYTF,TGTGCCAGCAGCCTTAAAGGGGTCGACGGCTACACCTTC
TRBJ2-1,NA,TRBV28,NA,CASSRTDLLYNEQFF,TGTGCCAGCAGTAGAACGGACTTATTGTACAATGAGCAGTTCTTC
TRBJ1-2,NA,TRBV15,NA,CATSRGGQRDYGYTF,TGTGCCACCAGCAGAGGAGGACAGAGAGACTATGGCTACACCTTC
TRBJ1-5,once,TRBV12-2,NA,CASRSDRVQPQHF,TGTGCAAGTCGCTCGGACAGGGTCCAGCCCCAGCATTTT
TRBJ1-6,NA,TRBV3-1/TRBV3-2,NA,CASSHHQGLNSPLHF,TGTGCCAGCAGCCATCATCAGGGGTTAAATTCACCCCTCCACTTT
TRBJ1-6,NA,TRBV4-3,NA,CASSLRTDNSPLHF,TGCGCCAGCAGCCTTCGGACAGATAATTCACCCCTCCACTTT
TRBJ2-1,NA,TRBV29-1,NA,CSGSDNEQFF,TGCAGCGGATCAGACAATGAGCAGTTCTTC
TRBJ2-7,NA,TRBV6-5,NA,CASSYSLRDTGGEQYF,TGTGCCAGCAGTTACTCCCTCCGGGACACAGGAGGCGAGCAGTACTTC
TRBJ1-4,once,TRBV30,NA,CACLGGGNEKLFF,TGTGCCTGTCTGGGGGGGGGAAACGAAAAACTGTTTTTT
TRBJ2-3,NA,TRBV10-3,TRBD2,CAISFSGGAPDTQYF,TGTGCCATCAGCTTTAGCGGGGGGGCCCCAGATACGCAGTATTTT
TRBJ2-2,NA,TRBV10-3,TRBD2,CAISERTSENTGELFF,TGTGCCATCAGTGAGCGGACTAGCGAGAACACCGGGGAGCTGTTTTTT
TRBJ2-7,NA,TRBV18,TRBD1,CASSPGATGAYEQYF,TGTGCCAGCTCACCGGGAGCGACAGGGGCCTACGAGCAGTACTTC
TRBJ2-7,NA,TRBV28,NA,CASKGHPTYEQYF,TGTGCCAGCAAGGGACATCCGACCTACGAGCAGTACTTC
TRBJ1-5,NA,TRBV19,NA,CASNRDNNQPQHF,TGTGCCAGTAATAGGGACAACAATCAGCCCCAGCATTTT
TRBJ2-3,NA,TRBV7-6,NA,CASSQANGDTQYF,TGTGCCAGCAGCCAAGCAAATGGAGATACGCAGTATTTT
TRBJ2-2,NA,TRBV5-6,NA,CASSLGRYGDTGELFF,TGTGCCAGCAGCTTGGGGCGGTACGGCGACACCGGGGAGCTGTTTTTT
TRBJ2-7,NA,TRBV18,TRBD1,CASSPLPTGQISYEQYF,TGTGCCAGCTCACCTTTGCCTACGGGACAGATCTCCTACGAGCAGTACTTC
TRBJ1-5,NA,TRBV19,TRBD1,CASSQVSGTGGLDQPQHF,TGTGCCAGTTCCCAGGTCTCCGGGACAGGGGGCCTCGATCAGCCCCAGCATTTT
TRBJ2-2,NA,TRBV11-2,NA,CASSLAVNTGELFF,TGTGCCAGCAGCTTAGCGGTGAACACCGGGGAGCTGTTTTTT
TRBJ1-1,NA,TRBV28,NA,CASSPGTPRDTEAFF,TGTGCCAGCAGCCCCGGGACTCCGAGGGACACTGAAGCTTTCTTT
TRBJ2-1,few,TRBV5-1,TRBD2,CASSLVTSGGVNEQFF,TGCGCCAGCAGCTTGGTAACGAGCGGGGGGGTAAATGAGCAGTTCTTC
TRBJ1-4,once,TRBV28,TRBD1,CASSPVRDSDRGPANEKLFF,TGTGCCAGCAGTCCCGTACGGGATTCGGACAGGGGGCCTGCTAATGAAAAACTGTTTTTT
TRBJ1-2,NA,TRBV7-2,NA,CASSLVQSDYGYTF,TGTGCCAGCAGCTTAGTACAGTCAGACTATGGCTACACCTTC
TRBJ1-2,NA,TRBV11-2,TRBD1,CASSPTGDAGYTF,TGTGCCAGCAGTCCTACAGGGGACGCTGGCTACACCTTC
TRBJ2-5,NA,TRBV9,TRBD2,CASSLSGGEETQYF,TGTGCCAGCAGCCTGAGCGGGGGGGAGGAGACCCAGTACTTC
TRBJ2-1,NA,TRBV27,TRBD2,CASSWGLAANEQFF,TGTGCCAGCAGTTGGGGACTAGCGGCCAATGAGCAGTTCTTC
TRBJ1-1,few,TRBV18,TRBD1,CASSPITGDVVNTEAFF,TGTGCCAGCTCACCTATAACAGGGGACGTAGTGAACACTGAAGCTTTCTTT
TRBJ2-1,NA,TRBV15,TRBD1,CATSRDNRGHPREQFF,TGTGCCACCAGCAGAGATAACAGGGGCCACCCCCGTGAGCAGTTCTTC
TRBJ2-2,NA,TRBV4-3,TRBD1,CASSPVQGAGELFF,TGCGCCAGCAGCCCAGTCCAGGGGGCCGGGGAGCTGTTTTTT
TRBJ1-6,NA,TRBV6-5,NA,CASSRGGGYNSPLHF,TGTGCCAGCAGTCGTGGGGGCGGCTATAATTCACCCCTCCACTTT
TRBJ2-7,NA,TRBV18,TRBD1,CASSPQGQGGGEQYF,TGTGCCAGCTCACCACAGGGACAGGGAGGTGGCGAGCAGTACTTC
TRBJ2-7,NA,TRBV28,NA,CASSLARGGPYEQYF,TGTGCCAGCAGTTTAGCACGAGGGGGTCCCTACGAGCAGTACTTC
TRBJ1-1,NA,TRBV30,TRBD1,CAWSSTGLEGTEAFF,TGTGCCTGGAGTTCGACAGGGTTAGAGGGCACTGAAGCTTTCTTT
TRBJ2-1,once,TRBV24-1,TRBD2,CATSDSGDSREGFF,TGTGCCACCAGTGATTCCGGTGATAGCCGGGAGGGGTTCTTC
TRBJ2-1,NA,TRBV29-1,NA,CSVEELVLSPEQFF,TGCAGCGTTGAAGAATTGGTACTATCACCCGAGCAGTTCTTC
TRBJ2-1,NA,TRBV16,TRBD2,CASSPNGGATNEQFF,TGTGCCAGCAGCCCAAACGGGGGGGCAACAAATGAGCAGTTCTTC
TRBJ1-2,NA,TRBV18,TRBD1,CASSPTRQGATGYTF,TGTGCCAGCTCACCTACCAGACAGGGGGCGACTGGCTACACCTTC
TRBJ2-7,NA,TRBV4-1,NA,CASSQDGGRLYEQYF,TGCGCCAGCAGCCAAGACGGTGGGAGGCTCTACGAGCAGTACTTC
TRBJ1-2,NA,TRBV20-1,NA,CSARVPLGYTF,TGCAGTGCGCGGGTGCCCCTTGGCTACACCTTC
TRBJ2-2,once,TRBV4-3,NA,CASSQGLRGGDTGELFF,TGCGCCAGCAGCCAAGGTCTTAGGGGCGGCGACACCGGGGAGCTGTTTTTT
TRBJ1-1,NA,TRBV4-2,NA,CASSETGLEVGLNTEAFF,TGTGCCAGCAGCGAGACAGGCCTAGAAGTCGGCTTGAACACTGAAGCTTTCTTT
TRBJ2-3,NA,TRBV18,NA,CASSPNLRGSTDTQYF,TGTGCCAGCTCACCGAACTTAAGGGGGTCGACAGATACGCAGTATTTT
TRBJ1-3,NA,TRBV7-8,NA,CASSWAETGNTIYF,TGTGCCAGCAGCTGGGCAGAGACAGGAAACACCATATATTTT
TRBJ1-1,NA,TRBV9,TRBD1,CASSVEEQGGEAFF,TGTGCCAGCAGCGTAGAGGAACAGGGGGGCGAAGCTTTCTTT
TRBJ2-3,once,TRBV2,TRBD2,CASLAGDGGTDTQYF,TGTGCCAGCCTTGCGGGGGACGGAGGCACAGATACGCAGTATTTT
TRBJ2-7,many,TRBV9,NA,CASSANPDSEQYF,TGTGCCAGCAGCGCCAACCCTGACAGTGAGCAGTACTTC
TRBJ2-3,NA,TRBV30,NA,CAWTLKQGSVDTQYF,TGTGCCTGGACTTTAAAACAGGGTAGCGTAGATACGCAGTATTTT
TRBJ2-1,NA,TRBV11-2,NA,CASSSSNEQFF,TGTGCCAGCAGCTCCTCCAATGAGCAGTTCTTC
TRBJ1-1,few,TRBV6-5,NA,CASSYGSTEAFF,TGTGCCAGCAGTTACGGCAGCACTGAAGCTTTCTTT
TRBJ2-4,NA,TRBV11-2,TRBD2,CASSPQAGGLNIQYF,TGTGCCAGCAGCCCGCAAGCGGGGGGGCTGAACATTCAGTACTTC
TRBJ2-2,NA,TRBV20-1,NA,CSARGVGELFF,TGCAGTGCTAGAGGAGTCGGGGAGCTGTTTTTT
TRBJ1-1,NA,TRBV4-3,TRBD1,CASSHQTGVGTEAFF,TGCGCCAGCAGCCACCAGACAGGGGTGGGGACTGAAGCTTTCTTT
TRBJ2-6,NA,TRBV27,TRBD1,CASSLWGQEGDRISGANVLTF,TGTGCCAGCAGTTTATGGGGACAGGAAGGGGACCGCATCTCTGGGGCCAACGTCCTGACTTTC
TRBJ2-7,NA,TRBV29-1,NA,CSVEDRYEQYF,TGCAGCGTGGAGGACCGCTACGAGCAGTACTTC